The 24 T cell receptor beta chains reported below all come from one sample, sequenced in a study of technical replicates of blood from several donors. The table came from immunoSEQ multiplex PCR; TCRdb's copy has only in-frame clones and leaves some out. This table holds 40,000 to 65,000 clones, about 86% found once. Sequenced material: PBMCs. These receptor sequences come from a human donor in good health. Some clones in this sample may be carry-over from other donors' samples.

J is TRBJ1-1 and V is TRBV10-3, with D tentatively TRBD1 (5 bases). Germline V gene sequence: CDR1 ENHRY, CDR2 SYGVKD. The CDR3 is made up of 13 amino acids. The V and J ends lost 7 bases and 1 base respectively, with 10 bases between them. The CDR3 loop is CAIKDTANTEAFF. In nucleotides, the CDR3 is TGTGCCATCAAGGACACGGCGAACACTGAAGCTTTCTTT.

The rearrangement uses TRBV15 and TRBJ1-5; no clear D gene. The ends were cut back, 5 bases at V and 7 bases at J, with 9 bases in the middle. Germline CDR1 LNHNV, CDR2 YYDKDF (reference sequence). The CDR3 is 12 residues long. CDR3 DNA sequence: TGTGCCACCAGCTTCCTCGGGCAGCCCCAGCATTTT. Amino acids: CATSFLGQPQHF.

The CDR3 region is CASSLGTAGGETQYF. CDR3 DNA sequence: TGTGCCAGCAGCCTGGGGACAGCGGGTGGGGAGACCCAGTACTTC. This rearrangement joins TRBV9 to TRBJ2-5, with D possibly matching TRBD1 (7 bases). The CDR3 has 15 amino acids. Trimming pared 4 bases from V and 5 bases from J, leaving 18 bases between. Germline V lookup: CDR1 SGDLS, CDR2 YYNGEE.

The chain employs TRBV6-1 and TRBJ2-1; D might be TRBD1 (5 bases). CDR3 size: 12 residues. The V gene's germline CDR1 is MNHNS and CDR2 SASEGT. V lost 1 base and J 13 bases, leaving 11 bases between the germline ends. CDR3 sequence (DNA): TGTGCCAGCAGTGAAGGGGGCTCATCTCAGTTCTTC. Its translation is CASSEGGSSQFF.

The chain carries TRBV7-2 and TRBJ2-5, with D possibly TRBD2 on 5 matching bases. The ends were cut back, 3 bases at V and 5 bases at J, with 19 bases in the middle. Germline values: CDR1 SGHTA, CDR2 FQGNSA. This CDR3 has 16 amino acids. CDR3 region: CASSFSAYAPGETQYF. The CDR3, as DNA: TGTGCCAGCAGCTTTTCTGCGTATGCACCGGGGGAGACCCAGTACTTC.

This clone has just a few counts. V is TRBV7-9 and J is TRBJ1-5; no firm D call. Trimming took off 4 bases at V and 7 bases at J, with 17 bases between the two ends. The CDR3 loop spans 15 amino acids. Per the germline V gene, CDR1 is SEHNR and CDR2 is FQNEAQ (reference sequence). In DNA, the CDR3 is TGTGCCAGCAGCTCTTCGATGTCCCCGGGACAGCCCCAGCATTTT. Translation gives CASSSSMSPGQPQHF.

V and J are TRBV5-6 and TRBJ2-5; 7 nucleotides agree with TRBD1. Germline values: CDR1 SGHDT, CDR2 YYEEEE. Trimming took 2 bases from V and 5 from J; bases not matched to a gene: 9. CDR3 length: 15 amino acids. CDR3 residues: CASSFSDRAVETQYF. CDR3 nucleotide sequence: TGTGCCAGCAGCTTCTCAGACAGGGCGGTTGAGACCCAGTACTTC.

The chain is built from TRBV2 and TRBJ1-5, with 8 bases aligning to TRBD1. This CDR3 spans 12 amino acids. CDR1 SNHLY and CDR2 FYNNEI come from the germline V gene. V lost 4 bases and J lost 16; bases outside the gene matches: 9. CDR3 sequence: CASSGSGTGEHF. CDR3 bases: TGTGCCAGCAGTGGATCCGGGACAGGCGAACATTTT.

The chain has TRBV27 and TRBJ2-7, with D maybe TRBD2 (5 bases). The V gene's germline CDR1 is MNHEY and CDR2 SMNVEV (reference sequence). CDR3 length: 15 amino acids. V was pared by 5 bases and J by 0 bases, with 14 bases between. Written as DNA, the CDR3 is TGTGCCAGCAGTCCACTCGGGATTCTCTCCTACGAGCAGTACTTC. Residues: CASSPLGILSYEQYF.

V and J are TRBV30 and TRBJ1-1, with D possibly matching TRBD1 (5 bases). Trimming shortened V by 4 bases and J by 4 bases, and 10 bases separated the two germline ends. Germline-derived CDR1 and CDR2 are GTSNPN and SVGIG (reference sequence). This CDR3 contains 12 residues. CDR3 protein: CAWNGGGTEAFF. CDR3 sequence (DNA): TGTGCCTGGAACGGGGGGGGCACTGAAGCTTTCTTT.

The CDR3 sequence is CATSRGTTSMREQYF. DNA of the CDR3: TGTGCCACCAGCAGAGGAACCACTTCCATGAGGGAGCAGTACTTC. This chain links TRBV15 with TRBJ2-7, with D uncertain. The length of the CDR3 is 15 residues. Germline loops: CDR1 LNHNV, CDR2 YYDKDF (reference sequence). V lost 1 base and J lost 7, with 17 bases in between.

For this clone: The same CDR3 arises from other DNA sequences in this sample as well. The CDR3 DNA reads TGCGCCAGCAGCTTGGACGGCAGGGGCTATGGCTACACCTTC. The encoded protein is CASSLDGRGYGYTF. This chain links TRBV5-1 with TRBJ1-2, with D perhaps matching TRBD1 (6 bases). Trimming took off 0 bases at V and 4 bases at J, with 10 bases between the two ends. Germline-derived CDR1 and CDR2 are SGHRS and YFSETQ. The CDR3 is made up of 14 amino acids.

This chain uses TRBV2 with TRBJ2-1; 9 positions agree with TRBD2. The CDR3 is made up of 12 amino acids. CDR1 and CDR2 (germline): SNHLY, FYNNEI. With 4 bases clipped from V and 9 bases from J, the junction kept 1 base outside the gene matches. CDR3: CASSGRGGEQFF. The CDR3, as DNA: TGTGCCAGCAGTGGGCGGGGGGGTGAGCAGTTCTTC.

CDR3 in DNA: TGTGCCAGCAGTCCCCGATTGGGACAGCGGACCATGAACACTGAAGCTTTCTTT. Translating it yields CASSPRLGQRTMNTEAFF. V is TRBV27 and J is TRBJ1-1; 7 bases are a match to TRBD1. Trimming at V came to 5 bases and at J to 0 bases, leaving 15 bases not matched to a gene. This CDR3 comprises 18 residues. Germline V gene data show CDR1 as MNHEY and CDR2 as SMNVEV (reference sequence).

This chain connects TRBV18 to TRBJ1-2; D not certain. V was cut by 3 bases and J by 8 bases, with 16 bases left in between. Germline V CDR1 and CDR2: KGHSH, LQKENI. The CDR3 contains 14 residues. The CDR3 region has the DNA TGTGCCAGCTCACCGGACGGGGAGCTTGGAGGCTACACCTTC. Protein product: CASSPDGELGGYTF.

The chain is built from TRBV6-1 and TRBJ1-1; D unresolved. This CDR3 spans 13 amino acids. The ends were cut back, 8 bases at V and 5 bases at J, with 15 bases in the middle. Germline V gives CDR1 MNHNS, CDR2 SASEGT. CDR3 amino acids: CASSEGGRTEAFF. The CDR3, as DNA: TGTGCCAGCTCCGAGGGTGGGAGAACTGAAGCTTTCTTT.

The chain's CDR3 is CASSYSAGNQPQHF. For the CDR3, the DNA is TGTGCCAGCAGTTACTCGGCAGGCAATCAGCCCCAGCATTTT. This sequence joins TRBV6-6 and TRBJ1-5; the D is unclear. CDR3 size: 14 residues. Germline CDR1 and CDR2: MNHNY and SVGAGI (reference sequence). Trimming pared 0 bases from V and 2 bases from J, leaving 5 bases between.

In its sample, this clone was seen once. The rearrangement uses TRBV5-6 and TRBJ2-7, with D possibly TRBD1 on 6 matching bases. CDR3 size: 12 residues. V was shortened by 4 bases and J by 7 bases, with 12 bases between the two germline ends. Looked up from germline, CDR1 is SGHDT and CDR2 is YYEEEE. The CDR3 sequence: CASSGGLGEQYF. Here the CDR3 DNA reads TGTGCCAGCAGCGGGGGCCTGGGGGAGCAGTACTTC.

This rearrangement joins TRBV27 to TRBJ1-2; D perhaps matches TRBD1 (6 bases). The CDR3 runs 13 residues. With 8 bases removed from V and 7 bases from J, the gap between germline ends came to 17 bases. CDR1 MNHEY and CDR2 SMNVEV come from the germline V gene (reference sequence). CDR3 nucleotides: TGTGCCAGCCATGGGGGGGGGCTTCGTGGCTACACCTTC. Amino acid sequence: CASHGGGLRGYTF.

V and J are TRBV5-1 and TRBJ1-1; 7 nucleotides align to TRBD1. J lost 5 bases, V lost 4 bases, and 11 bases had no gene match. From germline, CDR1 is SGHRS and CDR2 YFSETQ. CDR3 size: 15 residues. The CDR3 is CASSMGLAGGTEAFF. For the CDR3, the DNA is TGCGCCAGCAGCATGGGATTGGCAGGGGGAACTGAAGCTTTCTTT.

The gene calls are TRBV30 and TRBJ1-6; D uncertain. Deletions cut 4 bases from V and 5 bases from J, with 9 bases between. The germline gives CDR1 GTSNPN, CDR2 SVGIG (reference sequence). CDR3 size: 13 residues. Written as DNA, the CDR3 is TGTGCCTGGAACTTGCGTAATAATTCACCCCTCCACTTT. It codes for CAWNLRNNSPLHF.

The V gene is TRBV29-1, the J gene TRBJ1-2; TRBD1 is a possible D gene (5 bases). V was shortened by 3 bases and J by 4 bases, with 12 bases between the two germline ends. CDR3 length equals 13 residues. From germline, CDR1 is SQVTM and CDR2 ANQGSEA. CDR3 sequence reads: CSVDFQGGYGYTF. As DNA, the CDR3 is TGCAGCGTTGACTTTCAGGGAGGCTATGGCTACACCTTC. The full variable domain, with the rest looked up from reference TRBV29-1 and TRBJ1-2, is SAVISQKPSRDICQRGTSLTIQCQVDSQVTMMFWYRQQPGQSLTLIATANQGSEATYESGFVIDKFPISRPNLTFSTLTVSNMSPEDSSIYLCSVDFQGGYGYTFGSGTRLTVV.

This chain links TRBV27 with TRBJ2-7, with D maybe TRBD1 (6 bases). V was pared by 0 bases and J by 0 bases, with 9 bases between. CDR1 and CDR2 from the germline V gene are MNHEY and SMNVEV (reference sequence). This CDR3 has 15 amino acids. The CDR3 region is CASSLSGTSSYEQYF. For the CDR3, the DNA is TGTGCCAGCAGTTTATCCGGGACAAGCTCCTACGAGCAGTACTTC.

This clone was seen just once. The gene calls are TRBV7-9 and TRBJ2-1; 9 bases agree with TRBD2. Germline values: CDR1 SEHNR, CDR2 FQNEAQ (reference sequence). With V trimmed by 5 bases and J by 7 bases, 15 bases remained unmatched. CDR3 length: 17 residues. The CDR3 spells CASSPWVGRREGNEQFF. The CDR3 bases are TGTGCCAGCAGCCCATGGGTAGGGCGGCGGGAGGGGAATGAGCAGTTCTTC.